These T cell receptor beta chains were read from a single sample in a study of response to subunit inactivated influenza vaccine. TCRdb reprocessed the RT-PCR reads with MiXCR, giving one entry per CDR3 protein. The data hold about 540,000 distinct CDR3 sequences, with 13% to 15% observed a single time. The specimen was PBMCs from blood, collected approximately 13 days after vaccination. Receptor source: a man over 45 who received an inactivated influenza vaccine. Both conserved end residues are part of each CDR3. A D gene is named only where the DNA matches it firmly. Clone size is stated in some rows and not others, as once, few, many or a class when expanded.

>TRBV5-1|-|-|TRBJ2-7
CASSGPSQGGEQYF
TGCGCCAGCAGCGGCCCGTCACAGGGAGGCGAGCAGTACTTC
>TRBV3-1|TRBD1|many|TRBJ2-1
CASSPLDRGNEQFF
TGTGCCAGCAGCCCTCTGGACAGGGGGAATGAGCAGTTCTTC
>TRBV20-1|-|few|TRBJ2-7
CSASGGGEQYF
TGCAGTGCGAGTGGGGGTGGCGAGCAGTACTTC
>TRBV24-1|TRBD2|many|TRBJ2-2
CATSDTSGLAGEYGELFF
TGTGCCACCAGTGATACCTCAGGACTAGCGGGGGAATACGGGGAGCTGTTTTTT
>TRBV11-2|-|-|TRBJ2-5
CASSLLSGGGGTQYF
TGTGCCAGCAGCTTATTATCCGGGGGAGGAGGGACCCAGTACTTC
>TRBV9|-|few|TRBJ2-5
CASSVGESGWETQYF
TGTGCCAGCAGCGTAGGGGAGTCGGGATGGGAGACCCAGTACTTC
>TRBV14|-|-|TRBJ1-1
CASSTGLYGSTEAFF
TGTGCCAGCAGCACAGGGCTCTACGGATCAACTGAAGCTTTCTTT
>TRBV9|-|few|TRBJ2-5
CASSVASAGTHETQYF
TGTGCCAGCAGCGTAGCTTCAGCAGGGACACACGAGACCCAGTACTTC
>TRBV4-1|TRBD1|few|TRBJ2-2
CASSHPGGQVTGELFF
TGCGCCAGCAGCCACCCAGGGGGACAGGTCACCGGGGAGCTGTTTTTT
>TRBV6-1|-|few|TRBJ2-7
CASTNGTVSYEQYF
TGTGCCAGCACCAACGGGACTGTGTCCTACGAGCAGTACTTC
>TRBV4-2|-|few|TRBJ1-1
CASSQVPTGTAGEAFF
TGTGCCAGCAGCCAAGTCCCCACAGGGACCGCGGGTGAAGCTTTCTTT
>TRBV21-1|-|few|TRBJ2-3
CASGTPKLCRTDTQYF
TGTGCTAGCGGGACTCCCAAGTTATGTCGCACAGATACGCAGTATTTT
>TRBV7-9|-|few|TRBJ2-7
CASSLRLGVDSHEQYF
TGTGCCAGCAGCTTAAGGCTAGGGGTGGACAGCCACGAGCAGTACTTC
>TRBV20-1|TRBD1|few|TRBJ1-2
CSAMGQGRVGDTF
TGCAGTGCTATGGGACAGGGGAGGGTTGGTGACACCTTC
>TRBV7-2|-|-|TRBJ2-4
CASSPGWGKNIQYF
TGTGCCAGCAGTCCAGGTTGGGGCAAAAACATTCAGTACTTC
>TRBV28|TRBD2|many|TRBJ2-3
CASSFSAGADTQYF
TGTGCCAGCAGTTTCTCGGCGGGAGCAGATACGCAGTATTTT
>TRBV18|-|-|TRBJ2-7
CASSEGDAYEQYF
TGTGCCAGCTCTGAAGGGGACGCCTACGAGCAGTACTTC
>TRBV28|-|few|TRBJ2-4
CASSPPGSRLAKNIQYF
TGTGCCAGCAGTCCCCCGGGCTCAAGACTAGCCAAAAACATTCAGTACTTC
>TRBV5-6|-|few|TRBJ2-1
CASSRDRVTYNEQFF
TGTGCCAGCAGTCGGGATCGAGTGACCTACAATGAGCAGTTCTTC
>TRBV12-3/TRBV12-4|TRBD1|many|TRBJ1-5
CASSRSTGNQPQHF
TGTGCCAGCAGCCGATCGACAGGGAATCAGCCCCAGCATTTT
>TRBV3-1|-|-|TRBJ1-2
CASSHPSWGAANYGYTF
TGTGCCAGCAGCCACCCAAGCTGGGGGGCGGCTAACTATGGCTACACCTTC
>TRBV4-1|TRBD2|-|TRBJ2-5
CASSQDPPSSGGASETQYF
TGCGCCAGCAGCCAAGATCCCCCTTCTTCCGGGGGGGCCTCAGAGACCCAGTACTTC
>TRBV12-3/TRBV12-4|-|-|TRBJ2-7
CASSLVTDEQYF
TGTGCCAGCAGTTTAGTGACGGACGAGCAGTACTTC
>TRBV20-1|-|few|TRBJ1-4
CSARAGEKLFF
TGCAGTGCGAGGGCTGGCGAAAAACTGTTTTTT
>TRBV24-1|-|-|TRBJ2-2
CATSNTGSAAGELFF
TGTGCCACCAGTAATACGGGTTCAGCGGCCGGGGAGCTGTTTTTT
>TRBV6-5|TRBD1|-|TRBJ2-1
CASSYEGRGQNEQFF
TGTGCCAGCAGTTACGAGGGCAGGGGGCAAAATGAGCAGTTCTTC
>TRBV5-6|-|-|TRBJ1-5
CASSSRRGSRQHF
TGTGCCAGCAGCTCCCGAAGGGGGAGCCGCCAGCATTTT
>TRBV7-9|-|-|TRBJ2-3
CASTGGPIADTQYF
TGTGCCAGCACCGGGGGGCCGATAGCAGATACGCAGTATTTT
>TRBV6-5|TRBD2|few|TRBJ2-3
CASSYSLTSGTDTQYF
TGTGCCAGCAGTTACTCTTTGACTAGCGGAACAGATACGCAGTATTTT
>TRBV29-1|-|-|TRBJ1-2
CSVEGGSPITGYTF
TGCAGCGTTGAAGGAGGCAGCCCAATAACTGGCTACACCTTC
>TRBV7-2|-|-|TRBJ1-1
CASRTDGWLYEAFF
TGTGCCAGCAGAACGGACGGTTGGCTTTATGAAGCCTTCTTT
>TRBV6-5|-|-|TRBJ2-7
CASSYFRGSSYEQYF
TGTGCCAGCAGTTATTTTCGGGGTAGTTCCTACGAGCAGTACTTC
>TRBV20-1|-|few|TRBJ2-1
CSALSGAFYNEQFF
TGCAGTGCTCTTAGCGGCGCGTTCTACAATGAGCAGTTCTTC
>TRBV29-1|-|-|TRBJ2-3
CSVVGIAGTDTQYF
TGCAGCGTTGTCGGGATCGCCGGCACAGATACGCAGTATTTT
>TRBV5-5|-|few|TRBJ2-1
CASSPSLAGPYNEQFF
TGTGCCAGCAGCCCCAGCCTGGCAGGGCCCTACAATGAGCAGTTCTTC
>TRBV29-1|-|few|TRBJ1-2
CSVGGGLYGYTF
TGCAGCGTTGGGGGGGGTTTATATGGCTACACCTTC
>TRBV20-1|TRBD1|few|TRBJ1-6
CSARDYRGTDSPLHF
TGCAGTGCTAGAGATTACAGGGGGACGGATTCACCCCTCCACTTT
>TRBV7-9|-|-|TRBJ2-2
CAGSPANTGELFF
TGTGCCGGATCTCCGGCTAACACCGGGGAGCTGTTTTTT
>TRBV4-1|TRBD2|many|TRBJ2-1
CASSQIRVWTSGANEQFF
TGCGCCAGCAGCCAGATAAGGGTCTGGACTAGCGGGGCTAATGAGCAGTTCTTC
>TRBV29-1|-|-|TRBJ2-1
CSALIGGNEQFF
TGCAGCGCCCTGATCGGTGGCAATGAGCAGTTCTTC
>TRBV7-2|-|few|TRBJ2-5
CASSSDWAGTQYF
TGTGCCAGCAGTTCCGACTGGGCTGGGACCCAGTACTTC
>TRBV28|-|few|TRBJ2-2
CASSLAVGAWNTGELFF
TGTGCCAGCAGTTTAGCGGTAGGGGCCTGGAACACCGGGGAGCTGTTTTTT
>TRBV11-2|TRBD2|-|TRBJ2-1
CASRVTGGPYNEQFF
TGTGCCAGCAGAGTCACGGGAGGCCCCTACAATGAGCAGTTCTTC
>TRBV23-1|-|-|TRBJ2-3
CASSHPEGPFTDTQYF
TGCGCCAGCAGTCACCCGGAGGGCCCGTTCACAGATACGCAGTATTTT
>TRBV7-9|TRBD2|-|TRBJ2-1
CASSLGGSGGLNEQFF
TGTGCCAGCAGCTTAGGGGGTAGCGGGGGACTCAATGAGCAGTTCTTC
>TRBV20-1|TRBD1|-|TRBJ2-6
CSARVLGTAGANVLTF
TGCAGTGCTAGAGTGTTAGGGACAGCTGGGGCCAACGTCCTGACTTTC